A selection of T cell receptor beta chains follows, all from one sample in a study of human T cells and chemical hapten exposure. MiXCR was run by TCRdb on the RACE reads, yielding one entry per CDR3 protein. Found here are more than 85,000 distinct CDR3 sequences, 7.5% to 9.5% of them singletons; the top ten hold 2% to 3%. The material was whole blood, obtained in connection with sensitization to the hapten diphenylcyclopropenone (DPC). The receptors derive from a man aged 35-49 years with alopecia areata. Some clones in this sample may be carry-over from other donors' samples. Both conserved end residues are part of each CDR3. D genes are given only for firm matches. Size is omitted from some rows. Given values are once, few, many or a class for expanded clones.

>TRBV28|TRBJ1-4|.|15|few
TGTGCCAGCAGTTTAGGAGGGGTGGGAGATGAAAAACTGTTTTTT
CASSLGGVGDEKLFF
>TRBV6-4|TRBJ1-1|.|8|.
TGTGCCAGCAGTGAGGCTTTCTTT
CASSEAFF
>TRBV14|TRBJ2-3|TRBD1|17|many
TGTGCCAGCAGCCCTCAAGCAGGGGGAGTGGGCGCAGATACGCAGTATTTT
CASSPQAGGVGADTQYF
>TRBV3-1|TRBJ2-1|TRBD1|18|many
TGTGCCAGCAGCGAGATATCCCTCCGGACAGGAACCTACAATGAGCAGTTCTTC
CASSEISLRTGTYNEQFF
>TRBV4-1|TRBJ2-2|TRBD1|16|many
TGCGCCAGCAGCCAGGTTAGGACAGGGGCAACCGGGGAGCTGTTTTTT
CASSQVRTGATGELFF
>TRBV19|TRBJ2-7|.|15|.
TGTGCCAGTAGTATAGCCCCGGGGACTTCCTACGAGCAGTACTTC
CASSIAPGTSYEQYF
>TRBV6-5|TRBJ2-3|.|16|many
TGTGCCAGCAGTTACCGGAGGTTTTCGGGCACAGATACGCAGTATTTT
CASSYRRFSGTDTQYF
>TRBV7-3|TRBJ2-6|TRBD1|17|.
TGTGCCAGCAGCACGGGACAGGGGGCTCCTGGGGCCAACGTCCTGACTTTC
CASSTGQGAPGANVLTF
>TRBV25-1|TRBJ2-3|.|14|few
TGTGCCAGCAGTGAGTCCCTTTCTAGGGATACGCAGTATTTT
CASSESLSRDTQYF
>TRBV7-2|TRBJ1-5|TRBD1|16|.
TGTGCCAGCAGCTTACGCGGACAGGGGTCGGGACAGCCCCAGCATTTT
CASSLRGQGSGQPQHF
>TRBV6-2/TRBV6-3|TRBJ1-5|.|12|many
TGTGCCAGTAACAGGGCCAATCAGCCCCAGCATTTT
CASNRANQPQHF
>TRBV11-2|TRBJ1-4|.|15|few
TGTGCCAGCAGCTTATCAGGGCAGGGGCAGGAAAAACTGTTTTTT
CASSLSGQGQEKLFF
>TRBV12-3/TRBV12-4|TRBJ2-3|TRBD1|16|.
TGTGCCAGCAGTCCCGAGGGGGCCTCAAACACAGATACGCAGTATTTT
CASSPEGASNTDTQYF
>TRBV24-1|TRBJ1-2|TRBD1|15|.
TGTGCCACCAGTGATTCCGTCACAGGGGCCTATGGCTACACCTTC
CATSDSVTGAYGYTF
>TRBV29-1|TRBJ2-2|.|12|many
TGCAGCGTTGTGGGAGAAACCGGGGAGCTGTTTTTT
CSVVGETGELFF
>TRBV9|TRBJ2-2|TRBD2|17|many
TGTGCCAGCAGCGTAGTAAGCGGGAGCGGCCAGGGCGGGGAGCTGTTTTTT
CASSVVSGSGQGGELFF
>TRBV29-1|TRBJ2-5|.|14|few
TGCAGCGTTGAAGGGCTAGCGCACCAAGAGACCCAGTACTTC
CSVEGLAHQETQYF
>TRBV14|TRBJ2-7|.|13|.
TGTGCCAGCAGCCAAGTTGGTAGCTCCGAGCAGTACTTC
CASSQVGSSEQYF
>TRBV28|TRBJ1-2|TRBD1|15|.
TGTGCCAGCAGTTTACAGACAGGGCTCCGAGGTGGCTACACCTTC
CASSLQTGLRGGYTF
>TRBV11-2|TRBJ1-1|TRBD1|13|many
TGTGCCAGCAGTTTACAGGGGGCGAGTGAAGCTTTCTTT
CASSLQGASEAFF
>TRBV7-2|TRBJ2-5|TRBD2|15|many
TGTGCCAGCAGCTTTAGACTAGCGGGAGGAGAGACCCAGTACTTC
CASSFRLAGGETQYF
>TRBV14|TRBJ2-3|.|13|few
TGTGCCAGCAGCCAGGACTTGGTGGATACGCAGTATTTT
CASSQDLVDTQYF
>TRBV6-2/TRBV6-3|TRBJ2-6|.|19|.
TGTGCCAGCAGTTACTCGAATTCAGGGACTTACTCTGGGGCCAACGTCCTGACTTTC
CASSYSNSGTYSGANVLTF
>TRBV15|TRBJ2-3|TRBD1|14|many
TGTGCCACCAGCAGTTACAGGGGAAAAGATACGCAGTATTTT
CATSSYRGKDTQYF
>TRBV29-1|TRBJ2-3|.|14|.
TGCAGCGTTGAAGTGCTGGCTAGCACAGATACGCAGTATTTT
CSVEVLASTDTQYF
>TRBV20-1|TRBJ2-1|TRBD1|18|.
TGCAGTGCTAGGGGGGACAGGAGCTGGAGGGTCTCCTACAATGAGCAGTTCTTC
CSARGDRSWRVSYNEQFF
>TRBV12-3/TRBV12-4|TRBJ2-4|.|13|medium-sized
TGTGCCAGCAGTTTCTCTAGCCAAAACATTCAGTACTTC
CASSFSSQNIQYF